The following is a T cell receptor (beta chain) sequence with its context. Its antigen is not identified. The assay was immunoSEQ multiplex PCR, and TCRdb's table has in-frame clones only and misses some. The table records fewer than 110,000 clones, about 90% of them present only once. This specimen comes from a study of T cell responses to AZD1222 COVID-19 vaccine. Study overall: Timing groups of about 4 and about 12 weeks for second doses were pooled.

Findings of the study overall: Only after the peak T cell response were repertoires sampled.

Germline lookup yields CDR1 SGDLS and CDR2 YYNGEE. Trimming stripped 3 bases from V and 3 bases from J, with 7 bases between. CDR3 length: 12 amino acids. The starting material was peripheral blood, obtained on day 0 of AZD1222 vaccination. V is TRBV9 and J is TRBJ2-7; D is ambiguous. This sequence was found in an adult in good health. The CDR3 reads CASSADLYEQYF. CDR3 sequence (DNA): TGTGCCAGCAGCGCCGACCTCTACGAGCAGTACTTC.